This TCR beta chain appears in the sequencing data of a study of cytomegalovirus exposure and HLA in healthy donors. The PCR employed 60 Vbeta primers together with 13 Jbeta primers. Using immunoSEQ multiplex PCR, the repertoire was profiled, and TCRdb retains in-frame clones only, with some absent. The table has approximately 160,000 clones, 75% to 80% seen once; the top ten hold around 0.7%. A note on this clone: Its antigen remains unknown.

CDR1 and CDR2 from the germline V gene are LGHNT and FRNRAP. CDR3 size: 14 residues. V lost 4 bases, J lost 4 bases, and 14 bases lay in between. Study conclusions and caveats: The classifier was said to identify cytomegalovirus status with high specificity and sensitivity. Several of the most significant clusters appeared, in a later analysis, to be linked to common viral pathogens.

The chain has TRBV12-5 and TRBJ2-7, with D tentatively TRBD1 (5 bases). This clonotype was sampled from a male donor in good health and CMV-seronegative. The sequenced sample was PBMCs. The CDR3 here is CASGSQGIAYEQYF. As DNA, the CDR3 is TGTGCTAGTGGTTCCCAGGGCATAGCTTACGAGCAGTACTTC.